This T cell receptor (beta chain) was recorded in a study of T cell responses to AZD1222 COVID-19 vaccine. Libraries were prepared by immunoSEQ multiplex PCR; TCRdb keeps only in-frame clonotypes and omits some of them. Here the sample spans about 86,000 clones, about nine tenths being singletons. This CDR3 has 14 residues. Germline V CDR1 and CDR2: MNHNY, SVGAGI (reference sequence). The V and J ends lost 0 bases and 9 bases, in that order; junction bases with no gene match: 3. The sequencing used peripheral blood, collected 28 days after the second AZD1222 dose. The rearrangement joins TRBV6-6 to TRBJ2-1, with TRBD1 matching 9 bases. The TCR comes from an adult who received the AZD1222 COVID-19 vaccine. The CDR3 nucleotides are TGTGCCAGCAGTTACTCGGGGACAGGGATTGAGCAGTTCTTC. The encoded protein is CASSYSGTGIEQFF.